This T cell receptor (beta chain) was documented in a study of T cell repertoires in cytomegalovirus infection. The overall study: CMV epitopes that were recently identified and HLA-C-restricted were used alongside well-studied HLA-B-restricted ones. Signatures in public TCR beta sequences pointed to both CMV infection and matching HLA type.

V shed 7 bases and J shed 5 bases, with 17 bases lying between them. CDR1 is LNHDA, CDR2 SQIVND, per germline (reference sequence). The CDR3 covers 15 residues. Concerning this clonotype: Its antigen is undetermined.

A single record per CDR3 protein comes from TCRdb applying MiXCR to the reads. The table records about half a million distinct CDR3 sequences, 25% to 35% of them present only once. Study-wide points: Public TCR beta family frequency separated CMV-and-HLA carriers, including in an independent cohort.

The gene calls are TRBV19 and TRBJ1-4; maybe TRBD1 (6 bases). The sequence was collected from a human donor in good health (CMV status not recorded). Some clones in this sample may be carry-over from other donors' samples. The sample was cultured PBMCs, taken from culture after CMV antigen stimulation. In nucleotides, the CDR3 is TGTGCCAGTAAAAGCCGGACAGAAAAAAATGAAAAACTGTTTTTT. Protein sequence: CASKSRTEKNEKLFF.